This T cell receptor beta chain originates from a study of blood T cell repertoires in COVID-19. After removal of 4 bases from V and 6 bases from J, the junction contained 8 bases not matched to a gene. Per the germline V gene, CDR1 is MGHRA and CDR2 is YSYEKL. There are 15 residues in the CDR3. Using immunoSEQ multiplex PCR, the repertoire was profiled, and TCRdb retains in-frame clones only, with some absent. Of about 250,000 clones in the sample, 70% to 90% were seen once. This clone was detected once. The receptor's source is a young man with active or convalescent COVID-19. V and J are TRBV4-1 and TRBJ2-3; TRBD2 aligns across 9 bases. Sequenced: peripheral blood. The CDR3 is CASSPHGTSSDTQYF. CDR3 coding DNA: TGCGCCAGCAGCCCCCATGGGACTAGCTCCGATACGCAGTATTTT.